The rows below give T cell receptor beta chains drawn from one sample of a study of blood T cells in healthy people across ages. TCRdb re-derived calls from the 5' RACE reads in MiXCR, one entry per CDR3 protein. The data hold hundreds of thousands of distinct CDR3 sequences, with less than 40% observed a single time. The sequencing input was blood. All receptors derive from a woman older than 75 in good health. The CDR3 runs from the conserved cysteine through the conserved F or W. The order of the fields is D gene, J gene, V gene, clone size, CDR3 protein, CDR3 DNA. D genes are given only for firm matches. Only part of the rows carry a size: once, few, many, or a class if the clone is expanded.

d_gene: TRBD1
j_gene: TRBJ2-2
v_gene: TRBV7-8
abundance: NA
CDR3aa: CASSLRDRGLGGERFF
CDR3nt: TGTGCCAGCAGCTTAAGGGACAGGGGGTTAGGCGGGGAGCGGTTTTTT

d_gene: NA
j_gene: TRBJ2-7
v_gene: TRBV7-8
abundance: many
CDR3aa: CASSSQGRDLHYEQYF
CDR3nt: TGTGCCAGCAGCTCTCAGGGCAGAGACTTACACTACGAGCAGTACTTC

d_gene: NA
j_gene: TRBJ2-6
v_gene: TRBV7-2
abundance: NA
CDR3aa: CASSPLGVAGANVLTF
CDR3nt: TGTGCCAGCAGCCCCCTGGGGGTTGCAGGGGCCAACGTCCTGACTTTC

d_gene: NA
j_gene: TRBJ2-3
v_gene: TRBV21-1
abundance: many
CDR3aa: CASSKEGAGACTDTQYF
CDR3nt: TGTGCCAGCAGCAAAGAGGGAGCGGGGGCTTGCACAGATACGCAGTATTTT

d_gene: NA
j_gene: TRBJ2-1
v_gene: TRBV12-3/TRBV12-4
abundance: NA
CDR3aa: CASRVAGARGNEQFF
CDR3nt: TGTGCCAGCAGGGTCGCAGGGGCGCGGGGCAATGAGCAGTTCTTC

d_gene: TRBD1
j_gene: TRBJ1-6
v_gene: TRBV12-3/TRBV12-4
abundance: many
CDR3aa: CASSLGTGTNSPLHF
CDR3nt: TGTGCCAGCAGTTTAGGGACAGGGACTAATTCACCCCTCCACTTT

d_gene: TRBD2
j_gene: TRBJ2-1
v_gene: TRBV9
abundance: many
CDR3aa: CASSGSRTSGGGNEQFF
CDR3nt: TGTGCCAGCAGCGGAAGCCGTACTAGCGGCGGAGGGAATGAGCAGTTCTTC

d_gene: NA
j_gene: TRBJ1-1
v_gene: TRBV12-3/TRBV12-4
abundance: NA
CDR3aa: CASSSGYGEAFF
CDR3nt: TGTGCCAGCAGTTCAGGGTACGGTGAAGCTTTCTTT

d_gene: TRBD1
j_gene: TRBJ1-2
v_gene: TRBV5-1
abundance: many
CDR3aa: CASSYDRVGYTF
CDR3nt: TGCGCCAGCAGCTACGACAGGGTCGGCTACACCTTC

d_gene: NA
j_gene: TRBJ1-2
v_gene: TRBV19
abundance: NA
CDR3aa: CASSIDQAYGYTF
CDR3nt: TGTGCCAGTAGTATAGATCAAGCGTATGGCTACACCTTC

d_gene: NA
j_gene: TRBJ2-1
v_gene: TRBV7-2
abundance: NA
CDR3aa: CASSSPTRNGYEQFF
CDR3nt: TGTGCCAGCAGCTCTCCCACTAGGAATGGCTATGAGCAGTTCTTC